The T cell receptor (beta chain) described here comes from a study of cytomegalovirus exposure and HLA in healthy donors. This CDR3 has 13 amino acids. In germline, CDR1 is ENHRY, CDR2 SYGVKD. The J segment lost 0 bases and the V segment lost 6 bases, leaving 2 bases of the junction unmatched. Both 60 Vbeta primers and 13 Jbeta primers went into the PCR. Assay used: immunoSEQ multiplex PCR; TCRdb lists only in-frame clones, some missing. The top ten clones hold 2.5% to 3.5% of a sample with 120,000 to 150,000 clones, roughly 83% of them seen once. The sample comprised PBMCs. The receptor was isolated from a female donor in good health and CMV-seronegative. The chain is built from TRBV10-3 and TRBJ2-7; TRBD1 aligns across 7 bases. This chain's CDR3 is CAIRGTDSYEQYF. DNA for the CDR3: TGTGCCATCAGGGGGACAGACTCCTACGAGCAGTACTTC.